This T cell receptor beta chain was obtained from a study of patients and donors after allogeneic stem cell transplantation. TCRdb passed the RT-PCR reads through MiXCR, listing each CDR3 protein once. This table holds approximately 200,000 distinct CDR3 sequences, around two fifths found once. This CDR3 has 13 residues. The V gene's germline CDR1 is SGHRS and CDR2 YFSETQ. Trimming stripped 4 bases from V and 5 bases from J, with 10 bases between. V is TRBV5-1 and J is TRBJ2-1, with D possibly being TRBD2 (5 bases). The sequencing input was blood, either unsorted or a sorted T cell fraction (not recorded which). The TCR comes from a human donor who was either an allogeneic HSCT recipient or a stem cell or donor lymphocyte infusion donor (not recorded which). It is not recorded whose cells these are; they may come from a transplant donor. The CDR3 reads CASSRGLNNEQFF. As DNA, the CDR3 is TGCGCCAGCAGCCGCGGACTGAACAATGAGCAGTTCTTC.